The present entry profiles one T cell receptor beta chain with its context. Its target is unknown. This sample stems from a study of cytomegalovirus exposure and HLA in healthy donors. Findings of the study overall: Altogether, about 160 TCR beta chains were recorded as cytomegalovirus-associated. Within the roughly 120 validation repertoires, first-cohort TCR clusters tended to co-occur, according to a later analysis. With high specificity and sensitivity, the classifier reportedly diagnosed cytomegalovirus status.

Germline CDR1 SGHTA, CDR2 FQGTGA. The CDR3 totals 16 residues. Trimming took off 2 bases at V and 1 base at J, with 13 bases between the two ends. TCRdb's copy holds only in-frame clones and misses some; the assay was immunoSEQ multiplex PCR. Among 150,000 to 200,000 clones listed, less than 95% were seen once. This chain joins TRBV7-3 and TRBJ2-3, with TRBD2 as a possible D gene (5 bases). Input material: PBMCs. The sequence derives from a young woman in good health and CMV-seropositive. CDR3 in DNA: TGTGCCAGCAGCTTACGGGAATTCGGTGGCACAGATACGCAGTATTTT. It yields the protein CASSLREFGGTDTQYF.